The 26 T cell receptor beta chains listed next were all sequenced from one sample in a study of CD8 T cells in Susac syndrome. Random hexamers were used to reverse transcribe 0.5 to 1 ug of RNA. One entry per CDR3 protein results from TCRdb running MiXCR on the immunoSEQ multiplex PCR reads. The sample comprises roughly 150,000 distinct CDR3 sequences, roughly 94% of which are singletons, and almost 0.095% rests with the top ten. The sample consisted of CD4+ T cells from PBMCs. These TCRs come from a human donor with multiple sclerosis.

The CDR3, as DNA: TGTGCCAGCAGCGGAGGGAGCACGGAGACCCAGTACTTC. Encoded protein: CASSGGSTETQYF. The chain combines TRBV5-4 with TRBJ2-5; D possibly corresponds to TRBD2 (6 bases). The germline V gene has CDR1 SGHNT and CDR2 YYREEE (reference sequence). V was clipped by 4 bases and J by 5 bases, with 12 bases between them. The CDR3 runs 13 residues.

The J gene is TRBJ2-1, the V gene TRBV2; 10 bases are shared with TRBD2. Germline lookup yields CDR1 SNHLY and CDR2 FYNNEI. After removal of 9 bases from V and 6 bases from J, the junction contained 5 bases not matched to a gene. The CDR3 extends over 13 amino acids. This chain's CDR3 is CASGLAGVNEQFF. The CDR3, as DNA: TGTGCCAGTGGGCTAGCGGGAGTCAATGAGCAGTTCTTC.

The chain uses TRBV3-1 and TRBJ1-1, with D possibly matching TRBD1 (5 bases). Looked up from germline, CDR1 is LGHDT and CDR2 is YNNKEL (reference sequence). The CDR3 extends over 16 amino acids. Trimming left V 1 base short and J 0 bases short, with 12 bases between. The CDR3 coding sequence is TGTGCCAGCAGCCAAGTTGGAGCCAGGGTGAACACTGAAGCTTTCTTT. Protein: CASSQVGARVNTEAFF.

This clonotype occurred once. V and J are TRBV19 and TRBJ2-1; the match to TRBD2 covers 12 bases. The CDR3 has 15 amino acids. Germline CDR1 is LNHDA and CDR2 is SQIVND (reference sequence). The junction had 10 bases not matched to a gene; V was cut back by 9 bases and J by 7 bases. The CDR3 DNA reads TGTGCCAGCACCACCGGGACTAGCGGGCTTAATGAGCAGTTCTTC. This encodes CASTTGTSGLNEQFF.

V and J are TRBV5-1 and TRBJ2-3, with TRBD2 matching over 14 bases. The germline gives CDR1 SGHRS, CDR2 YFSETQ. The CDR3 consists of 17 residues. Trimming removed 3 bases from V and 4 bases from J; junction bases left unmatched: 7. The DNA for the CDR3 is TGCGCCAGCAGCTCGGGGACTAGCGGGAGTAACTCAGATACGCAGTATTTT. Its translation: CASSSGTSGSNSDTQYF.

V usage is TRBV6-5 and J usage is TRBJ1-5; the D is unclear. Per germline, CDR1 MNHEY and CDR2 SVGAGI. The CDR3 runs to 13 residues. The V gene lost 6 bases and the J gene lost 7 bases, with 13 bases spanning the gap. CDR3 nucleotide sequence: TGTGCCAGCAGGAAGGGTTGGAGACAGCCCCAGCATTTT. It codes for CASRKGWRQPQHF.

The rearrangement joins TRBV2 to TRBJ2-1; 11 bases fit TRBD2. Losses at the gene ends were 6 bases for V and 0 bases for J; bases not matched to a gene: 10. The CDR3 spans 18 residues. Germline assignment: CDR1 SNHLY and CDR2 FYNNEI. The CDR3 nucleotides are TGTGCCAGCAGCTGGGCTAGCGGGAGGTCCAGCTCCTACAATGAGCAGTTCTTC. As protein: CASSWASGRSSSYNEQFF.

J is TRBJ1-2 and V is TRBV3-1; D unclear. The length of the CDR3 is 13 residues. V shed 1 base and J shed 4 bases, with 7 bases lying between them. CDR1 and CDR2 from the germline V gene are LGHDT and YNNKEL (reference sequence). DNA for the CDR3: TGTGCCAGCAGCCAAGCCTACCCCTATGGCTACACCTTC. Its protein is CASSQAYPYGYTF.

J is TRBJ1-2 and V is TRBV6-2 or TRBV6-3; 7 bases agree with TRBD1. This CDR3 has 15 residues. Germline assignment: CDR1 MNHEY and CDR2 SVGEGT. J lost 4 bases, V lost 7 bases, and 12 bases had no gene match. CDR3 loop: CASTPRPGGGYGYTF. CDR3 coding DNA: TGTGCCAGCACCCCACGGCCAGGGGGTGGCTATGGCTACACCTTC.

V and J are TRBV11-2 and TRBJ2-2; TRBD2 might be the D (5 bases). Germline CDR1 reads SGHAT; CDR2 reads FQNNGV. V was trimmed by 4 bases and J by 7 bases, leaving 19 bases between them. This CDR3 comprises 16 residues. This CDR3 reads CASSSFKGSRLGELFF. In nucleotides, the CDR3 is TGTGCCAGCAGCTCCTTTAAAGGGAGCCGTCTCGGGGAGCTGTTTTTT.

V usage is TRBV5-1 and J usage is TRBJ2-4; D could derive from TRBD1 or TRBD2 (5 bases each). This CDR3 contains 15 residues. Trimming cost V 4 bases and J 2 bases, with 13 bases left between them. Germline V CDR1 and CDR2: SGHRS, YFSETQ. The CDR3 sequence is CASSLGAPSKNIQYF. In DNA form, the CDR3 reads TGCGCCAGCAGCCTCGGGGCCCCCTCCAAAAACATTCAGTACTTC. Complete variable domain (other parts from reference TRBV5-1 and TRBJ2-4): KAGVTQTPRYLIKTRGQQVTLSCSPISGHRSVSWYQQTPGQGLQFLFEYFSETQRNKGNFPGRFSGRQFSNSRSEMNVSTLELGDSALYLCASSLGAPSKNIQYFGAGTRLSVL.

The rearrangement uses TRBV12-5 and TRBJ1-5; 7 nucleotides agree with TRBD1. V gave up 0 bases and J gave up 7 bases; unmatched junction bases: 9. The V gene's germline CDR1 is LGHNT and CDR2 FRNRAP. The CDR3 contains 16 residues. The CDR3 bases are TGTGCTAGTGGTTTGGTACCCGGGACAGAGTTACAGCCCCAGCATTTT. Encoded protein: CASGLVPGTELQPQHF. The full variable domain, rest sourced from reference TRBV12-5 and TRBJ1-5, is DARVTQTPRHKVTEMGQEVTMRCQPILGHNTVFWYRQTMMQGLELLAYFRNRAPLDDSGMPKDRFSAEMPDATLATLKIQPSEPRDSAVYFCASGLVPGTELQPQHFGDGTRLSIL.

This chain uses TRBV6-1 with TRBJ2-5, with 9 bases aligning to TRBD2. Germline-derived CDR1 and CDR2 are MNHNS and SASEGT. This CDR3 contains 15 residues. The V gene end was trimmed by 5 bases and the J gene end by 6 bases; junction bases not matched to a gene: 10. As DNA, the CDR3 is TGTGCCAGCAGTCGGGGGGGTAGCGGGAGACAGACCCAGTACTTC. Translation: CASSRGGSGRQTQYF.

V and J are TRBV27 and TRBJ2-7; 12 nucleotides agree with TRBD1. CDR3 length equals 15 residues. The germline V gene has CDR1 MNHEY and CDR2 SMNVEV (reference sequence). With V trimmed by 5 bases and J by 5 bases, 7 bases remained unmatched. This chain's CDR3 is CASSRKGTGGDEQYF. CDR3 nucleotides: TGTGCCAGCAGTCGTAAGGGGACAGGGGGCGACGAGCAGTACTTC.

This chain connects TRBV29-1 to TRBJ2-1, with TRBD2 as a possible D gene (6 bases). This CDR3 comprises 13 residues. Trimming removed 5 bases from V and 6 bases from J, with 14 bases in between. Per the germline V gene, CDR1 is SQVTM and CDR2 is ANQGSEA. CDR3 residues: CSVRPGGTNEQFF. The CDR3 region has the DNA TGCAGCGTTCGACCCGGGGGAACCAATGAGCAGTTCTTC.

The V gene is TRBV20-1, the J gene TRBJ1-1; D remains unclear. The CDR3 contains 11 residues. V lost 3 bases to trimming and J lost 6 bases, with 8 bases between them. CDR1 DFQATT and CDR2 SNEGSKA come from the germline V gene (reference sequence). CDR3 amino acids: CSARGHAEAFF. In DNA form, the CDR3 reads TGCAGTGCTAGGGGTCACGCTGAAGCTTTCTTT.

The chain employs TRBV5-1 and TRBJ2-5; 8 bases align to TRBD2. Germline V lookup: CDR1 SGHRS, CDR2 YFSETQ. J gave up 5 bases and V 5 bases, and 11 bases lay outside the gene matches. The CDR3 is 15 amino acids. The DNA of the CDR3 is TGCGCCAGCAGAATGATGGCGGGAGGCGGGGAGACCCAGTACTTC. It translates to CASRMMAGGGETQYF.

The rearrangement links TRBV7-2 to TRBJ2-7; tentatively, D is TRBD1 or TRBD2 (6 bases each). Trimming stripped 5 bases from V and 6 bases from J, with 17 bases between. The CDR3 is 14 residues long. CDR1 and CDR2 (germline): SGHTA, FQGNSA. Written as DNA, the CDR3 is TGTGCCAGCAGCCATGGGTCTGGAGGGGGCGAGCAGTACTTC. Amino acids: CASSHGSGGGEQYF.

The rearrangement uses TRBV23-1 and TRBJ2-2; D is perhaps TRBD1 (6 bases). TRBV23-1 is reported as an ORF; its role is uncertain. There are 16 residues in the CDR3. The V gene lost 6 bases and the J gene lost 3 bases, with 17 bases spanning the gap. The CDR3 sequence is CASSPYREVDTGELFF. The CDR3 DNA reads TGCGCCAGCAGCCCTTACAGGGAAGTAGACACCGGGGAGCTGTTTTTT.

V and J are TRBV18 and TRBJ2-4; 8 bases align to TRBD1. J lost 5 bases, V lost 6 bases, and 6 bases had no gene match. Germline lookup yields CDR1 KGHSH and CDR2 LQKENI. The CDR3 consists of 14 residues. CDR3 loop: CASSGGQEENIQYF. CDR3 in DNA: TGTGCCAGCTCTGGGGGACAGGAAGAAAACATTCAGTACTTC.

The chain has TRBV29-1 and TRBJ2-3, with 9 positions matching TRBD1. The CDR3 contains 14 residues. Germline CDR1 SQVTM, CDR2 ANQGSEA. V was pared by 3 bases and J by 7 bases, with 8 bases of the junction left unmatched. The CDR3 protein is CSVDGQGRWNTQYF. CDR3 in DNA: TGCAGCGTTGACGGACAGGGGCGCTGGAATACGCAGTATTTT.

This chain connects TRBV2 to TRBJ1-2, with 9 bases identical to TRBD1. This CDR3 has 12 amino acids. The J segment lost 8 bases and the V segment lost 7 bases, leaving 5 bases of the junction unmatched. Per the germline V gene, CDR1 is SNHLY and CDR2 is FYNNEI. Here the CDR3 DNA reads TGTGCCAGCAATAAACAGGGGGCGGGCTACACCTTC. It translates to CASNKQGAGYTF.

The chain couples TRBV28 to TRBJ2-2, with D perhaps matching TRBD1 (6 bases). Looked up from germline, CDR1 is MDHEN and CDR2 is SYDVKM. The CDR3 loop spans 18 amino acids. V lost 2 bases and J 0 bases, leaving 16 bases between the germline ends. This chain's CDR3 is CASSLISWTAANTGELFF. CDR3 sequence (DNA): TGTGCCAGCAGTTTAATCTCTTGGACAGCCGCGAACACCGGGGAGCTGTTTTTT.

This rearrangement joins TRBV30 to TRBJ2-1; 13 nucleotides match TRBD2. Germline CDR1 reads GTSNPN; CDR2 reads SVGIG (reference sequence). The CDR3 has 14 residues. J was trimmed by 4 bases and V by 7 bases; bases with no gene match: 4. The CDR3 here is CASTGLAGYNEQFF. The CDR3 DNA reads TGTGCCTCCACGGGACTAGCGGGATACAATGAGCAGTTCTTC.

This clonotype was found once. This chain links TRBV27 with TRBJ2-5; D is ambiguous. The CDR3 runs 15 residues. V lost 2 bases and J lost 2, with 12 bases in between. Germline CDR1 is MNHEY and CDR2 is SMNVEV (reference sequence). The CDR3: CASSLTPRRQETQYF. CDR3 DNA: TGTGCCAGCAGTTTAACGCCCCGGCGACAAGAGACCCAGTACTTC.

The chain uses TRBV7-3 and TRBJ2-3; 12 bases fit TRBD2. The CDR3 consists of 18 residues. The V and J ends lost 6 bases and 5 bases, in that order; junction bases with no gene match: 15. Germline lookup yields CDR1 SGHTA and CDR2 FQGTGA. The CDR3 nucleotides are TGTGCCAGCAGTCTCGTTGGACTAGCGGGACCCCAACAAGATACGCAGTATTTT. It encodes CASSLVGLAGPQQDTQYF.